Below are 20 T cell receptor beta chains sequenced from a single sample in a study of blood T cell repertoires in COVID-19. Clones were sequenced by immunoSEQ multiplex PCR, and TCRdb holds only the in-frame ones, with some missing. In the table there are a few hundred thousand clones, 87% of which are singletons. The sequenced sample consisted of peripheral blood. The receptors were sampled from a man aged 18 to 30 with active or convalescent COVID-19.

V is TRBV6-2 or TRBV6-3 and J is TRBJ2-3, with 7 bases matching TRBD2. Germline loops: CDR1 MNHEY, CDR2 SVGEGT. The V and J ends lost 5 bases and 10 bases, in that order; junction bases with no gene match: 6. The CDR3 is 12 residues long. In DNA form, the CDR3 reads TGTGCCAGCAGTAGAGGACTAGTTCCGCAGTATTTT. Protein: CASSRGLVPQYF.

This clone was seen repeatedly, ten times or more. The gene calls are TRBV28 and TRBJ2-5; D is unresolved. Germline V lookup: CDR1 MDHEN, CDR2 SYDVKM. The CDR3 runs to 13 residues. V was trimmed by 2 bases and J by 1 base, leaving 5 bases between them. CDR3 region: CASSLRVQETQYF. The CDR3 DNA follows: TGTGCCAGCAGTTTACGGGTCCAAGAGACCCAGTACTTC.

The chain carries TRBV21-1 and TRBJ2-6; the table's TRBD2 call for D was not verified on the DNA. TRBV21-1 is tagged as a pseudogene. The CDR3 contains 20 residues. The CDR3 region has the DNA TGTGCCAGCAGCCGGCACCCAAAGACATGGACTAGCTCTGGGGCCAACGTCCTGACTTTC. Its translation is CASSRHPKTWTSSGANVLTF.

The chain combines TRBV4-1 with TRBJ2-2; D may be TRBD2 (5 bases). The CDR3 runs 15 residues. Germline CDR1 and CDR2: MGHRA and YSYEKL. The ends were cut back, 1 base at V and 2 bases at J, with 8 bases in the middle. In DNA, the CDR3 is TGCGCCAGCAGCCAAGTCCCGGGAAACACCGGGGAGCTGTTTTTT. This translates into CASSQVPGNTGELFF.

The chain employs TRBV5-1 and TRBJ2-7, with unresolved D. The germline V gene encodes CDR1 SGHRS and CDR2 YFSETQ. V was trimmed by 0 bases and J by 2 bases, leaving 6 bases between them. CDR3 length: 13 residues. CDR3 sequence (DNA): TGCGCCAGCAGCTTGGGAGGAACCTACGAGCAGTACTTC. It yields the protein CASSLGGTYEQYF.

The chain employs TRBV7-2 and TRBJ1-6; D is ambiguous. Germline V CDR1 and CDR2: SGHTA, FQGNSA. V was clipped by 2 bases and J by 11 bases, with 10 bases between them. The CDR3 has 13 amino acids. The CDR3: CASSLITRAPLHF. The CDR3 coding sequence is TGTGCCAGCAGCTTAATAACACGGGCACCCCTCCACTTT.

This chain links TRBV4-1 with TRBJ2-2, with D perhaps matching TRBD1 (5 bases). The CDR3 contains 14 residues. The germline V gene encodes CDR1 MGHRA and CDR2 YSYEKL. Trimming left V 1 base short and J 4 bases short, with 7 bases between. This CDR3 is CASSQGQITGELFF. In DNA, the CDR3 is TGCGCCAGCAGCCAAGGACAGATCACCGGGGAGCTGTTTTTT.

The V gene is TRBV5-1, the J gene TRBJ1-1, with D possibly being TRBD1 (5 bases). Germline assignment: CDR1 SGHRS and CDR2 YFSETQ. V was shortened by 0 bases and J by 4 bases, with 7 bases between the two germline ends. The CDR3 loop spans 13 amino acids. The CDR3, as DNA: TGCGCCAGCAGCTTGGCCACAGGCACTGAAGCTTTCTTT. This sequence encodes CASSLATGTEAFF.

The chain joins TRBV6-5 to TRBJ1-2, with D tentatively TRBD1 (6 bases). In germline, CDR1 is MNHEY, CDR2 SVGAGI. V gave up 6 bases and J gave up 4 bases, with 9 bases separating them. The CDR3 loop spans 12 amino acids. CDR3 loop: CASRLGAYGYTF. The CDR3 bases are TGTGCCAGCAGATTGGGGGCCTATGGCTACACCTTC.

This clone was counted between two and nine times. This chain joins TRBV28 and TRBJ2-3; 8 bases map to TRBD2. The V gene end was trimmed by 5 bases and the J gene end by 0 bases; junction bases not matched to a gene: 4. CDR1 is MDHEN and CDR2 is SYDVKM in the germline V gene. This CDR3 comprises 15 residues. The CDR3 is CASSRLATSTDTQYF. CDR3 DNA: TGTGCCAGCAGTCGACTAGCGACTAGCACAGATACGCAGTATTTT. Supplemented by reference TRBV28 and TRBJ2-3, the full variable domain reads DVKVTQSSRYLVKRTGEKVFLECVQDMDHENMFWYRQDPGLGLRLIYFSYDVKMKEKGDIPEGYSVSREKKERFSLILESASTNQTSMYLCASSRLATSTDTQYFGPGTRLTVL.

The chain combines TRBV3-1 (or the pseudogene TRBV3-2) with TRBJ2-7; 8 bases line up with TRBD2. Germline V gene lookup returns CDR1 LGHDT and CDR2 YNNKEL (reference sequence). There are 16 residues in the CDR3. J gave up 2 bases and V 2 bases, and 8 bases lay outside the gene matches. The CDR3 nucleotides are TGTGCCAGCAGCCAAACGATCGGGGGGGAGACCTACGAGCAGTACTTC. It encodes CASSQTIGGETYEQYF.

V and J are TRBV19 and TRBJ2-3; D may be TRBD1 (5 bases). Germline lookup yields CDR1 LNHDA and CDR2 SQIVND (reference sequence). The CDR3 is made up of 15 amino acids. V lost 3 bases and J lost 4, with 14 bases in between. This CDR3 reads CASSIFQGSADTQYF. CDR3 DNA sequence: TGTGCCAGTAGTATCTTCCAGGGATCGGCAGATACGCAGTATTTT.

This chain connects TRBV9 to TRBJ2-2; TRBD1 agrees at 9 bases. Germline V gives CDR1 SGDLS, CDR2 YYNGEE. J was trimmed by 4 bases and V by 3 bases; bases with no gene match: 7. This CDR3 spans 16 amino acids. CDR3 amino acids: CASSGYRGLGTGELFF. The CDR3 nucleotides read TGTGCCAGCAGCGGATACAGGGGGCTGGGCACCGGGGAGCTGTTTTTT.

The chain has TRBV5-1 and TRBJ1-2; D unclear. V was clipped by 4 bases and J by 7 bases, with 14 bases between them. Germline values: CDR1 SGHRS, CDR2 YFSETQ. CDR3 length equals 13 residues. The CDR3 region is CASSEGNIGGYTF. As DNA, the CDR3 is TGCGCCAGCAGCGAGGGAAATATCGGTGGCTACACCTTC.

V usage is TRBV7-9 and J usage is TRBJ2-1; D not resolved. Trimming took off 6 bases at V and 3 bases at J, with 3 bases between the two ends. Germline CDR1 is SEHNR and CDR2 is FQNEAQ (reference sequence). The CDR3 is 11 amino acids. This chain's CDR3 is CASSNYNEQFF. The CDR3 nucleotides read TGTGCCAGCAGTAACTACAATGAGCAGTTCTTC. The variable domain in full, completed from reference TRBV7-9 and TRBJ2-1, reads DTGVSQNPRHKITKRGQNVTFRCDPISEHNRLYWYRQTLGQGPEFLTYFQNEAQLEKSRLLSDRFSAERPKGSFSTLEIQRTEQGDSAMYLCASSNYNEQFFGPGTRLTVL.

This clone was recorded once. This sequence joins TRBV15 and TRBJ2-2, with unresolved D. This CDR3 is 14 amino acids long. V lost 6 bases, J lost 1 base, and 9 bases lay in between. Per germline, CDR1 LNHNV and CDR2 YYDKDF (reference sequence). DNA for the CDR3: TGTGCCACCAGGATGTCGGGGAACACCGGGGAGCTGTTTTTT. Its translation is CATRMSGNTGELFF.

This chain connects TRBV6-6 to TRBJ2-1, with a weak D call TRBD1 (5 bases). The CDR3 extends over 13 amino acids. Germline values: CDR1 MNHNY, CDR2 SVGAGI (reference sequence). V was pared by 6 bases and J by 4 bases, with 10 bases between. DNA for the CDR3: TGTGCCAGCAGCCGCGACAGTTACAATGAGCAGTTCTTC. Amino acids: CASSRDSYNEQFF.

This chain connects TRBV2 to TRBJ1-1; a possible D gene is TRBD1 (5 bases). This CDR3 region has 13 residues. V was clipped by 4 bases and J by 1 base, with 7 bases between them. Looked up from germline, CDR1 is SNHLY and CDR2 is FYNNEI. CDR3 amino acids: CASSAQGNTEAFF. The CDR3 nucleotides are TGTGCCAGCAGTGCCCAGGGGAACACTGAAGCTTTCTTT.

The chain is built from TRBV5-1 and TRBJ2-7; the D is unclear. This CDR3 region has 11 residues. The V gene's germline CDR1 is SGHRS and CDR2 YFSETQ. Trimming pared 6 bases from V and 2 bases from J, leaving 6 bases between. The CDR3 DNA is TGCGCCAGCACAGGAACCTACGAGCAGTACTTC. Amino acids: CASTGTYEQYF.

This chain joins TRBV6-1 and TRBJ1-1; 9 bases map to TRBD1. Germline trimming cut 3 bases from V and 1 base from J; bases unmatched to any gene: 6. Germline V CDR1 and CDR2: MNHNS, SASEGT. This CDR3 comprises 16 residues. The CDR3 sequence: CASSEVAGQGNTEAFF. CDR3 nucleotide sequence: TGTGCCAGCAGTGAGGTCGCGGGACAGGGGAACACTGAAGCTTTCTTT.